The 24 T cell receptor beta chains in this list originate from one sample, sequenced in a study of identical twins. Via MiXCR, TCRdb re-called the 5' RACE reads, giving one row per CDR3 protein. This sample has approximately 470,000 distinct CDR3 sequences, with 14% found just once. This sample also belongs to another study, concerning yellow fever vaccine responses in identical twins.

The sample was CD4+ T cells sorted from blood. The receptor source for this set is a woman between 18 and 29 years old in good health.

The rearrangement joins TRBV5-5 to TRBJ2-7; D ambiguous. Germline V gene data show CDR1 as SGHKS and CDR2 as YYEKEE (reference sequence). The CDR3 covers 15 residues. V was trimmed by 4 bases and J by 0 bases, leaving 14 bases between them. The CDR3 is CASSPVLVSSYEQYF. The CDR3 DNA is TGTGCCAGCAGCCCGGTTCTGGTGAGCTCCTACGAGCAGTACTTC.

This clonotype was seen at least ten times. The CDR3 loop reads CSAEAGSGTEAFF. As DNA, the CDR3 is TGCAGCGCCGAGGCAGGGAGTGGTACTGAAGCTTTCTTT. The rearrangement joins TRBV29-1 to TRBJ1-1, with D perhaps matching TRBD1 (5 bases). Germline CDR1 SQVTM, CDR2 ANQGSEA. V was pared by 7 bases and J by 5 bases, with 17 bases between. CDR3 length: 13 residues.

The genes are TRBV28 and TRBJ2-7; 8 bases match TRBD2. Germline loops: CDR1 MDHEN, CDR2 SYDVKM. This CDR3 is built from 15 residues. V lost 5 bases to trimming and J lost 3 bases; unmatched junction nucleotides: 9. CDR3 sequence reads: CASSPYSGIDYEQYF. CDR3 sequence (DNA): TGTGCCAGCAGTCCCTATAGCGGGATTGACTACGAGCAGTACTTC.

The genes are TRBV5-8 and TRBJ1-2; the D gene is possibly TRBD1 (5 bases). The germline V gene encodes CDR1 SGHTS and CDR2 YDEGEE. This CDR3 comprises 11 residues. The V and J ends lost 0 bases and 13 bases respectively, with 10 bases between them. CDR3 region: CASSLAGTSTF. DNA of the CDR3: TGTGCCAGCAGCTTGGCCGGGACGAGCACCTTC.

The chain has TRBV14 and TRBJ2-1; 7 bases map to TRBD1. The germline CDR1 and CDR2 sequences are SGHDN and FVKESK. With 0 bases clipped from V and 9 bases from J, the junction kept 8 bases outside the gene matches. This CDR3 spans 15 amino acids. CDR3 sequence reads: CASSQDQGQQVEQFF. The DNA for the CDR3 is TGTGCCAGCAGCCAAGATCAGGGACAGCAAGTTGAGCAGTTCTTC.

The chain recombines TRBV10-3 with TRBJ2-7; 9 positions match TRBD1. This CDR3 is built from 14 residues. CDR1 and CDR2 from the germline V gene are ENHRY and SYGVKD. Losses at the gene ends were 4 bases for V and 2 bases for J; bases not matched to a gene: 3. CDR3 in DNA: TGTGCCATCAGTGTGGGACAGGGCCCCTACGAGCAGTACTTC. Translated: CAISVGQGPYEQYF.

V is TRBV12-3 or TRBV12-4 and J is TRBJ2-1; unclear D gene. The CDR3 is made up of 15 amino acids. Trimming removed 3 bases at V and 3 bases at J, with 12 bases between. The DNA of the CDR3 is TGTGCCAGCAGTTTTTTAGGGTTCGTCTACAATGAGCAGTTCTTC. Amino acid sequence: CASSFLGFVYNEQFF.

The V and J genes are TRBV6-5 and TRBJ2-3, with D uncertain. The CDR3 loop spans 14 amino acids. Trimming pared 1 base from V and 2 bases from J, leaving 7 bases between. The germline CDR1 and CDR2 sequences are MNHEY and SVGAGI. CDR3 sequence: CASSYFLPTDTQYF. The CDR3 DNA reads as TGTGCCAGCAGTTACTTCCTCCCCACAGATACGCAGTATTTT.

This clonotype was observed a handful of times. The chain uses TRBV11-2 and TRBJ2-1; TRBD1 or TRBD2 may be the D gene (5 bases each). The CDR3 runs to 13 residues. The V end was cut by 0 bases, the J end by 11 bases, with 11 bases between. Germline V gene lookup returns CDR1 SGHAT and CDR2 FQNNGV. CDR3 loop: CASSLDEGTKQFF. DNA of the CDR3: TGTGCCAGCAGCTTAGACGAGGGGACGAAGCAGTTCTTC.

The chain recombines TRBV14 with TRBJ2-1, with TRBD2 identical over 11 bases. The ends lost 1 base at V and 10 bases at J; junction bases unmatched: 3. The CDR3 runs to 14 residues. Germline V gene sequence: CDR1 SGHDN, CDR2 FVKESK. DNA of the CDR3: TGTGCCAGCAGCCAAGGACGACTAGCGGGAGAGCAGTTCTTC. The encoded protein is CASSQGRLAGEQFF.

This chain joins TRBV20-1 and TRBJ2-7, with 9 bases aligning to TRBD2. The V gene end was trimmed by 3 bases and the J gene end by 3 bases; junction bases not matched to a gene: 9. Germline V lookup: CDR1 DFQATT, CDR2 SNEGSKA (reference sequence). The length of the CDR3 is 15 residues. The CDR3 loop reads CSASSIRLAVYEQYF. DNA for the CDR3: TGCAGTGCTAGCTCCATACGACTAGCGGTCTACGAGCAGTACTTC.

This chain joins TRBV5-6 and TRBJ2-3, with TRBD2 identical over 14 bases. This CDR3 spans 19 amino acids. Per the germline V gene, CDR1 is SGHDT and CDR2 is YYEEEE. The junction had 12 bases not matched to a gene; V was cut back by 3 bases and J by 3 bases. CDR3 in DNA: TGTGCCAGCAGCTCCGGACTAGCGGGAGGATCATATAGGACAGATACGCAGTATTTT. Translation: CASSSGLAGGSYRTDTQYF.

J is TRBJ2-1 and V is TRBV7-3; D may be TRBD2 (6 bases). The germline gives CDR1 SGHTA, CDR2 FQGTGA. The V end was cut by 2 bases, the J end by 5 bases, with 16 bases between. The CDR3 runs to 16 residues. CDR3 coding DNA: TGTGCCAGCAGCTTATTTGGCGGGGTTAGTAACAATGAGCAGTTCTTC. Translation: CASSLFGGVSNNEQFF. The full variable domain, in which reference TRBV7-3 and TRBJ2-1 provide the parts outside the CDR3, is GAGVSQTPSNKVTEKGKYVELRCDPISGHTALYWYRQSLGQGPEFLIYFQGTGAADDSGLPNDRFFAVRPEGSVSTLKIQRTERGDSAVYLCASSLFGGVSNNEQFFGPGTRLTVL.

The chain has TRBV7-2 and TRBJ2-5, with D tentatively TRBD1 (5 bases). The length of the CDR3 is 12 residues. V lost 5 bases, J lost 5 bases, and 9 bases lay in between. Germline CDR1 and CDR2: SGHTA and FQGNSA. This CDR3 reads CASSGAIETQYF. The CDR3 region has the DNA TGTGCCAGCAGCGGGGCCATTGAGACCCAGTACTTC.

The genes are TRBV5-1 and TRBJ2-7; TRBD2 agrees at 14 bases. V trimming: 3 bases; J trimming: 0 bases; junction bases outside the gene matches: 5. Germline CDR1 is SGHRS and CDR2 is YFSETQ. The CDR3 loop spans 17 amino acids. The CDR3 loop reads CASSSGTSGGPSYEQYF. The CDR3 DNA follows: TGCGCCAGCAGCTCGGGGACTAGCGGGGGCCCCTCCTACGAGCAGTACTTC.

J is TRBJ2-5 and V is TRBV28; either TRBD1 or TRBD2 may supply D (5 bases each). V lost 6 bases, J lost 4 bases, and 9 bases lay in between. The CDR3 totals 12 residues. Germline CDR1 is MDHEN and CDR2 is SYDVKM. The CDR3 protein is CASRAGTETQYF. For the CDR3, the DNA is TGTGCCAGCAGGGCCGGGACAGAGACCCAGTACTTC.

This chain connects TRBV15 to TRBJ2-3; 10 positions agree with TRBD2. Germline CDR1 is LNHNV and CDR2 is YYDKDF (reference sequence). The CDR3 spans 18 residues. J lost 4 bases, V lost 0 bases, and 10 bases had no gene match. CDR3 protein: CATSREVKSSGSADTQYF. As DNA, the CDR3 is TGTGCCACCAGCAGAGAGGTTAAGTCTAGCGGGAGTGCAGATACGCAGTATTTT.

This clonotype was counted between two and nine times. This sequence joins TRBV20-1 and TRBJ2-1; 9 positions agree with TRBD2. The germline V gene encodes CDR1 DFQATT and CDR2 SNEGSKA (reference sequence). The V and J ends lost 6 bases and 6 bases, in that order; junction bases with no gene match: 6. This CDR3 is built from 13 residues. As DNA, the CDR3 is TGCAGTGCCGCCGGGACTAGCATCAATGAGCAGTTCTTC. This translates into CSAAGTSINEQFF.

The chain links TRBV7-9 to TRBJ2-3; TRBD2 agrees at 7 bases. V lost 7 bases to trimming and J lost 4 bases; unmatched junction nucleotides: 14. CDR3 length: 16 residues. The germline V gene encodes CDR1 SEHNR and CDR2 FQNEAQ (reference sequence). The CDR3 sequence: CASTPYGLGVADTQYF. The CDR3 nucleotides are TGTGCCAGCACCCCTTATGGACTAGGAGTGGCAGATACGCAGTATTTT. The entire variable domain, with the rest obtained from reference TRBV7-9 and TRBJ2-3, is as follows: DTGVSQNPRHKITKRGQNVTFRCDPISEHNRLYWYRQTLGQGPEFLTYFQNEAQLEKSRLLSDRFSAERPKGSFSTLEIQRTEQGDSAMYLCASTPYGLGVADTQYFGPGTRLTVL.

This sequence joins TRBV10-3 and TRBJ2-2; no clear D. The CDR3 loop spans 13 amino acids. Germline CDR1 and CDR2: ENHRY and SYGVKD. The V end was cut by 3 bases, the J end by 9 bases, with 11 bases between. CDR3 residues: CAISDFDPRELFF. The DNA for the CDR3 is TGTGCCATCAGTGACTTCGACCCCCGGGAGCTGTTTTTT.

The J gene is TRBJ2-7, the V gene TRBV18; TRBD1 is a possible D gene (6 bases). The V gene lost 3 bases and the J gene lost 2 bases, with 23 bases spanning the gap. This CDR3 comprises 18 residues. The V gene's germline CDR1 is KGHSH and CDR2 LQKENI. The CDR3: CASSPVPVRQGMTYEQYF. The DNA for the CDR3 is TGTGCCAGCTCACCCGTTCCGGTCCGCCAGGGGATGACCTACGAGCAGTACTTC.

V gene TRBV29-1 combines with J gene TRBJ2-3, with 7 bases identical to TRBD2. The V gene's germline CDR1 is SQVTM and CDR2 ANQGSEA. The CDR3 contains 15 residues. V lost 7 bases to trimming and J lost 1 base; unmatched junction nucleotides: 11. The CDR3 spells CSGTWAGAGTDTQYF. CDR3 nucleotide sequence: TGCAGCGGAACTTGGGCGGGAGCGGGCACAGATACGCAGTATTTT.

CDR3 coding DNA: TGTGCCACCAGCCCAATGGGCGGGAGGCTTCGCGAGCAGTACTTC. Residues: CATSPMGGRLREQYF. The J gene is TRBJ2-7, the V gene TRBV15, with TRBD2 matching over 8 bases. The CDR3 consists of 15 residues. The germline V gene encodes CDR1 LNHNV and CDR2 YYDKDF (reference sequence). With 5 bases clipped from V and 6 bases from J, the junction kept 12 bases outside the gene matches.

This clonotype was counted only a few times. This chain uses TRBV13 with TRBJ2-1; D not resolved. V lost 5 bases to trimming and J lost 9 bases, with 14 bases between them. Germline values: CDR1 PRHDT, CDR2 FYEKMQ (reference sequence). The CDR3 consists of 13 residues. The CDR3 nucleotides are TGTGCCAGCAGCACCACTACCCTCGGTGAGCAGTTCTTC. Translation gives CASSTTTLGEQFF.